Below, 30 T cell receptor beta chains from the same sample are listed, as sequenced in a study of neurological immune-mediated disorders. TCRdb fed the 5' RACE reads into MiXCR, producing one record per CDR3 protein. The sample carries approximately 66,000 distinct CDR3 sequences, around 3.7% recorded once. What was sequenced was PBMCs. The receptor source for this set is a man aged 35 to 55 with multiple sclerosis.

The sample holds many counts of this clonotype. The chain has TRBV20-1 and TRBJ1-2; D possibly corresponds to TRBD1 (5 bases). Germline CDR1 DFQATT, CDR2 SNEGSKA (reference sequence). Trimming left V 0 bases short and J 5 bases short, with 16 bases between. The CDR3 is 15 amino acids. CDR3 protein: CSARDGARAEYGYTF. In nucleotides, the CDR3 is TGCAGTGCTAGAGATGGGGCCAGGGCAGAGTATGGCTACACCTTC.

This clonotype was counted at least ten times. DNA of the CDR3: TGCGCCAGCGGGGAGCGAGGACCCCCGAACACCGGGGAGCTGTTTTTT. Protein sequence: CASGERGPPNTGELFF. The chain recombines TRBV10-1 with TRBJ2-2; D perhaps matches TRBD2 (5 bases). Germline V lookup: CDR1 WNHNN, CDR2 SYGVQD (reference sequence). This CDR3 contains 16 residues. V lost 8 bases and J 0 bases, leaving 16 bases between the germline ends.

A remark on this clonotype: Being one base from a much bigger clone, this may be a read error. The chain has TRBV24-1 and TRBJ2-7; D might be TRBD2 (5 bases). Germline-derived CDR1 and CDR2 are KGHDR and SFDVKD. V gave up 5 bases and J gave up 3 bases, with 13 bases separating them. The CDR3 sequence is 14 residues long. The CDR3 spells CATSAILGSYEQYF. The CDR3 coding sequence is TGTGCCACCAGTGCTATCCTAGGGAGCTACGAGCAGTACTTC.

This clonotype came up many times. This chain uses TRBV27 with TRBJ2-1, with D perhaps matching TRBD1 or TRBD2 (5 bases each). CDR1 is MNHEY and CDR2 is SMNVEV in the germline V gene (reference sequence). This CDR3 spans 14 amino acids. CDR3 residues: CACGGDGTYNEQFF. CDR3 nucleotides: TGTGCTTGCGGTGGGGACGGAACCTACAATGAGCAGTTCTTC.

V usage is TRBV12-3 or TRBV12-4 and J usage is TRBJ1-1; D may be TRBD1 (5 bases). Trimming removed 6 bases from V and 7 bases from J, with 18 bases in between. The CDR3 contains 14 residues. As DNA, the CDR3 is TGTGCCAGCAGGTCCCAATCTCAGGGAATTGAAGCTTTCTTT. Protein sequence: CASRSQSQGIEAFF.

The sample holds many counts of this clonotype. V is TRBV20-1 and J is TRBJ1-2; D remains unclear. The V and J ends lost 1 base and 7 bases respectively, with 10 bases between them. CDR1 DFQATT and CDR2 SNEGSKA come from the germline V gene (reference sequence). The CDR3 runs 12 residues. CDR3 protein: CSARGRVSGYTF. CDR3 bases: TGCAGTGCTAGAGGAAGGGTATCTGGCTACACCTTC.

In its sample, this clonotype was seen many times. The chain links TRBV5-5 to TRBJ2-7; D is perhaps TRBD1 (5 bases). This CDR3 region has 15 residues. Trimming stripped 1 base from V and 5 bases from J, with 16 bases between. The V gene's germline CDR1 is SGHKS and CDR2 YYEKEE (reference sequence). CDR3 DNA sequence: TGTGCCAGCAGCTTGCGTCAGGGCGGTAGGGACGAGCAGTACTTC. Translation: CASSLRQGGRDEQYF.

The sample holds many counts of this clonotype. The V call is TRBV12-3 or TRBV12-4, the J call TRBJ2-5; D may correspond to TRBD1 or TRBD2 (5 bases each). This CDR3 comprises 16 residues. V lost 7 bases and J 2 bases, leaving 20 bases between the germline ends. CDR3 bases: TGTGCCAGCACTACATACCGGGACCGACAACAAGAGACCCAGTACTTC. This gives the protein CASTTYRDRQQETQYF.

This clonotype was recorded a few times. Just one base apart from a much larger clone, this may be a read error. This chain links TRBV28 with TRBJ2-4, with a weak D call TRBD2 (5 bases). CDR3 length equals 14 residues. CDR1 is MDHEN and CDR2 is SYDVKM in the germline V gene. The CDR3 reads CASSFQEAKKIQYF. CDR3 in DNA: TGTGCCAGCAGTTTCCAGGAGGCCAAAAAAATTCAGTACTTC.

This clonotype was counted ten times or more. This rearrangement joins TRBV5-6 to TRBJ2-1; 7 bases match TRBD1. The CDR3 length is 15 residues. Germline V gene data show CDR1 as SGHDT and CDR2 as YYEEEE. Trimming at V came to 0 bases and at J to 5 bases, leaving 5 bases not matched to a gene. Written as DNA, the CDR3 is TGTGCCAGCAGCTTGGAAAGGGGGCAGGACAATGAGCAGTTCTTC. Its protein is CASSLERGQDNEQFF. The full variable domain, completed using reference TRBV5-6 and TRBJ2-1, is DAGVTQSPTHLIKTRGQQVTLRCSPKSGHDTVSWYQQALGQGPQFIFQYYEEEERQRGNFPDRFSGHQFPNYSSELNVNALLLGDSALYLCASSLERGQDNEQFFGPGTRLTVL.

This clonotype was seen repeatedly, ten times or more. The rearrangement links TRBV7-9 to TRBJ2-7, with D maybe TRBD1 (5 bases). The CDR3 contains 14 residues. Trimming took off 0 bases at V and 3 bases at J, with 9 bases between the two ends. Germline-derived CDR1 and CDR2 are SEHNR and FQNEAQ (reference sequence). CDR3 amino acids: CASSLAGQGYEQYF. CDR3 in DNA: TGTGCCAGCAGCTTAGCGGGTCAGGGCTACGAGCAGTACTTC.

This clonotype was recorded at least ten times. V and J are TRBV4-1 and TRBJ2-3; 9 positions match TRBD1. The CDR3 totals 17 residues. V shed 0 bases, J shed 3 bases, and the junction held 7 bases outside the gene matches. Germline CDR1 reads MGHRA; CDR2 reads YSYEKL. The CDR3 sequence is CASSQDGTGGVTDTQYF. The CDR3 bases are TGCGCCAGCAGCCAAGATGGTACAGGGGGCGTGACAGATACGCAGTATTTT.

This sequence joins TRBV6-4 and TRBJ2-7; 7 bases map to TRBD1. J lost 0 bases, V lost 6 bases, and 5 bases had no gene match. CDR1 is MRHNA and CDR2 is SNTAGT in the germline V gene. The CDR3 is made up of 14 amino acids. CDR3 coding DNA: TGTGCCAGCAGCGCGACAGGGACCTCCTACGAGCAGTACTTC. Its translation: CASSATGTSYEQYF.

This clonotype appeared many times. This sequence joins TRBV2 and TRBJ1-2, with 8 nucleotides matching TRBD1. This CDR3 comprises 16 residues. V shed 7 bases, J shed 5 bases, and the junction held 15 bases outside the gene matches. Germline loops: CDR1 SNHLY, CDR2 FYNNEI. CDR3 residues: CASKGGSTDRAYGYTF. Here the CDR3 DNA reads TGTGCCAGCAAAGGGGGGTCGACGGACAGGGCTTATGGCTACACCTTC. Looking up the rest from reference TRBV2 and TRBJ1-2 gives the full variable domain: EPEVTQTPSHQVTQMGQEVILRCVPISNHLYFYWYRQILGQKVEFLVSFYNNEISEKSEIFDDQFSVERPDGSNFTLKIRSTKLEDSAMYFCASKGGSTDRAYGYTFGSGTRLTVV.

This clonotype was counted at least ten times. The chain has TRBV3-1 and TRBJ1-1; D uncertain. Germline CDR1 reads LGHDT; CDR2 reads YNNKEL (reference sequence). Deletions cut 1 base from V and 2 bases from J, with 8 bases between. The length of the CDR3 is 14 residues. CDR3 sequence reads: CASSQGKGNTEAFF. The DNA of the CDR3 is TGTGCCAGCAGCCAAGGGAAGGGAAACACTGAAGCTTTCTTT.

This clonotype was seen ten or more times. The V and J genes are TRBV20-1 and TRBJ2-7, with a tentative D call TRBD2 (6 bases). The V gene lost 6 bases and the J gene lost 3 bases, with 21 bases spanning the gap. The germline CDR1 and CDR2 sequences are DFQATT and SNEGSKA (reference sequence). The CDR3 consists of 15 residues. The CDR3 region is CSAMTRGSFGYEQYF. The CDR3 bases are TGCAGTGCAATGACACGGGGGTCATTTGGCTACGAGCAGTACTTC.

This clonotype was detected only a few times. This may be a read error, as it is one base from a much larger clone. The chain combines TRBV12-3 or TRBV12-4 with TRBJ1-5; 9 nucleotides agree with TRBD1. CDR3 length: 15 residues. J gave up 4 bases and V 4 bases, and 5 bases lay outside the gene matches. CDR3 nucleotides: TGTGCCAGCAGTTACTTCGGGACAGGGAATCAGCCCCAGCATTTT. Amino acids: CASSYFGTGNQPQHF.

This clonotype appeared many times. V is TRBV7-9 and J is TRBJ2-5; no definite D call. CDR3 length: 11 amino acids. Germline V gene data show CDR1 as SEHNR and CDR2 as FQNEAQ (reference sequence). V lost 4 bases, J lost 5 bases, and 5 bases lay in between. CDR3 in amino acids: CASSSRETQYF. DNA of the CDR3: TGTGCCAGCAGCTCGCGGGAGACCCAGTACTTC.

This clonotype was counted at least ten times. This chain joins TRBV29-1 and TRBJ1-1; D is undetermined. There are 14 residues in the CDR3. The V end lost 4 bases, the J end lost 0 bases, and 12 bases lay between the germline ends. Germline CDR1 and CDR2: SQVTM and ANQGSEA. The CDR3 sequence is CSVGRRLMNTEAFF. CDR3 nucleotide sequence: TGCAGCGTTGGTCGTCGGCTCATGAACACTGAAGCTTTCTTT. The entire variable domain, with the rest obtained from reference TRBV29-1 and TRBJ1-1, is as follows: SAVISQKPSRDICQRGTSLTIQCQVDSQVTMMFWYRQQPGQSLTLIATANQGSEATYESGFVIDKFPISRPNLTFSTLTVSNMSPEDSSIYLCSVGRRLMNTEAFFGQGTRLTVV.

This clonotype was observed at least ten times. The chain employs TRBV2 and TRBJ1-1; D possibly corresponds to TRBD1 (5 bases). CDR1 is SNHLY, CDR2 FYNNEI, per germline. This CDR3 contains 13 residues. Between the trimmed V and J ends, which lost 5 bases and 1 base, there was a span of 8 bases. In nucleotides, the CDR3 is TGTGCCAGCAGTTGGGGGGAGAACACTGAAGCTTTCTTT. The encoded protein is CASSWGENTEAFF.

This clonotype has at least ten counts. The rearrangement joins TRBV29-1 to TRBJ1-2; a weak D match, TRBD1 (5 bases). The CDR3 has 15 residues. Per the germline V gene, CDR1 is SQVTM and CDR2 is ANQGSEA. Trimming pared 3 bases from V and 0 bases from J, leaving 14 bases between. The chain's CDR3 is CSVDGTHRSNYGYTF. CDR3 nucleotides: TGCAGCGTTGACGGGACTCACAGGTCTAACTATGGCTACACCTTC.

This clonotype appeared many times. Written as DNA, the CDR3 is TGCGCCAGCAGTCTCGGTTCCTACAATGAGCAGTTCTTC. The encoded protein is CASSLGSYNEQFF. The chain joins TRBV5-1 to TRBJ2-1; D call uncertain. With 5 bases removed from V and 1 base from J, the gap between germline ends came to 7 bases. CDR3 length: 13 amino acids. CDR1 is SGHRS, CDR2 YFSETQ, per germline.

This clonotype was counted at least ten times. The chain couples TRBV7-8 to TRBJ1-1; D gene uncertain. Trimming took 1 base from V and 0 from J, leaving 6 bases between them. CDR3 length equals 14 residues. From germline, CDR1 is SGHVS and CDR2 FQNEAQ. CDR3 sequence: CASSLGRVNTEAFF. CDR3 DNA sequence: TGTGCCAGCAGCTTAGGGCGTGTGAACACTGAAGCTTTCTTT. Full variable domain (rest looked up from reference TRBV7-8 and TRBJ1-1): GAGVSQSPRYKVAKRGQDVALRCDPISGHVSLFWYQQALGQGPEFLTYFQNEAQLDKSGLPSDRFFAERPEGSVSTLKIQRTQQEDSAVYLCASSLGRVNTEAFFGQGTRLTVV.

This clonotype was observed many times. CDR3 in DNA: TGCAGTGCTAGAGATGGACATCGGAAATACGAGCAGTACTTC. It encodes CSARDGHRKYEQYF. This rearrangement joins TRBV20-1 to TRBJ2-7; the D gene is possibly TRBD1 (5 bases). Germline assignment: CDR1 DFQATT and CDR2 SNEGSKA (reference sequence). With 0 bases removed from V and 4 bases from J, the gap between germline ends came to 13 bases. The length of the CDR3 is 14 residues.

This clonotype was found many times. The CDR3 DNA reads TGCAGTGGACTAGCGGGGGGGCGCGGCACAGATACGCAGTATTTT. Amino acids: CSGLAGGRGTDTQYF. The V call is TRBV20-1, the J call TRBJ2-3, with TRBD2 matching 14 bases. Germline V gives CDR1 DFQATT, CDR2 SNEGSKA (reference sequence). This CDR3 has 15 amino acids. V was pared by 7 bases and J by 1 base, with 4 bases of the junction left unmatched.

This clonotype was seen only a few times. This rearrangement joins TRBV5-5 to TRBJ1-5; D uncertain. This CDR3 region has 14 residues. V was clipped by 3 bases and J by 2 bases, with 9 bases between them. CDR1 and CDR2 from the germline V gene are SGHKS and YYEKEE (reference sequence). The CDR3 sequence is CASSSGLRNQPQHF. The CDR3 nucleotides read TGTGCCAGCAGCTCAGGACTTCGCAATCAGCCCCAGCATTTT.

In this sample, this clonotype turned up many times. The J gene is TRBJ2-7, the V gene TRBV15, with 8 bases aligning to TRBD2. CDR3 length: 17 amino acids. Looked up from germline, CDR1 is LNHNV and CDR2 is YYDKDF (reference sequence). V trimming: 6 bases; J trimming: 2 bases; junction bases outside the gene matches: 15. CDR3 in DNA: TGTGCCACCAGTACGGGGCGTGCCTCTAGCGGGCCCTACGAGCAGTACTTC. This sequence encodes CATSTGRASSGPYEQYF.

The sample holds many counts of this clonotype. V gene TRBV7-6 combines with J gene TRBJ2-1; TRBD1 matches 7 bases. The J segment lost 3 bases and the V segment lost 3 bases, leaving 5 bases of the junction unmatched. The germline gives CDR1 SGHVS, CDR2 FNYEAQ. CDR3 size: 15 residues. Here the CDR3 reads CASSLGTVIYNEQFF. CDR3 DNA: TGTGCCAGCAGCTTGGGGACAGTAATCTACAATGAGCAGTTCTTC.

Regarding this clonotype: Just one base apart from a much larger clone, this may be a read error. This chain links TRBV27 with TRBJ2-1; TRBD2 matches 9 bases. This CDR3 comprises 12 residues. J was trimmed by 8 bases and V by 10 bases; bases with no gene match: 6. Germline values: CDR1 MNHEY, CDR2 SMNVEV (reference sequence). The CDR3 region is CANRTSVDEQFF. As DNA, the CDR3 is TGTGCCAACCGGACTAGCGTCGATGAGCAGTTCTTC.

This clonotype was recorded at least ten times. CDR3 DNA: TGTGCCAGCAGTTTTCCCCACTCGAACACTGAAGCTTTCTTT. Translating it yields CASSFPHSNTEAFF. The gene calls are TRBV12-3 or TRBV12-4 and TRBJ1-1; D remains ambiguous. V was trimmed by 3 bases and J by 1 base, leaving 9 bases between them. The CDR3 spans 14 residues.